This TCR beta chain stems from a study of T cells in tuberculosis. The repertoire was sequenced with immunoSEQ multiplex PCR; TCRdb's copy has only in-frame clones and lacks some. The sample shows some 34,000 clones, roughly 92% of them seen only once. V lost 1 base to trimming and J lost 3 bases, with 11 bases between them. CDR3 length: 15 residues. CDR1 and CDR2 from the germline V gene are SGHDT and YYEEEE. The receptor comes from a donor under 30 with latent tuberculosis or without tuberculosis infection. The sequencing input was PBMCs. The rearrangement joins TRBV5-6 to TRBJ1-5; D might be TRBD1 (6 bases). CDR3 protein: CASSLFRGNNQPQHF. The CDR3 nucleotides are TGTGCCAGCAGCTTGTTCAGGGGTAACAATCAGCCCCAGCATTTT.